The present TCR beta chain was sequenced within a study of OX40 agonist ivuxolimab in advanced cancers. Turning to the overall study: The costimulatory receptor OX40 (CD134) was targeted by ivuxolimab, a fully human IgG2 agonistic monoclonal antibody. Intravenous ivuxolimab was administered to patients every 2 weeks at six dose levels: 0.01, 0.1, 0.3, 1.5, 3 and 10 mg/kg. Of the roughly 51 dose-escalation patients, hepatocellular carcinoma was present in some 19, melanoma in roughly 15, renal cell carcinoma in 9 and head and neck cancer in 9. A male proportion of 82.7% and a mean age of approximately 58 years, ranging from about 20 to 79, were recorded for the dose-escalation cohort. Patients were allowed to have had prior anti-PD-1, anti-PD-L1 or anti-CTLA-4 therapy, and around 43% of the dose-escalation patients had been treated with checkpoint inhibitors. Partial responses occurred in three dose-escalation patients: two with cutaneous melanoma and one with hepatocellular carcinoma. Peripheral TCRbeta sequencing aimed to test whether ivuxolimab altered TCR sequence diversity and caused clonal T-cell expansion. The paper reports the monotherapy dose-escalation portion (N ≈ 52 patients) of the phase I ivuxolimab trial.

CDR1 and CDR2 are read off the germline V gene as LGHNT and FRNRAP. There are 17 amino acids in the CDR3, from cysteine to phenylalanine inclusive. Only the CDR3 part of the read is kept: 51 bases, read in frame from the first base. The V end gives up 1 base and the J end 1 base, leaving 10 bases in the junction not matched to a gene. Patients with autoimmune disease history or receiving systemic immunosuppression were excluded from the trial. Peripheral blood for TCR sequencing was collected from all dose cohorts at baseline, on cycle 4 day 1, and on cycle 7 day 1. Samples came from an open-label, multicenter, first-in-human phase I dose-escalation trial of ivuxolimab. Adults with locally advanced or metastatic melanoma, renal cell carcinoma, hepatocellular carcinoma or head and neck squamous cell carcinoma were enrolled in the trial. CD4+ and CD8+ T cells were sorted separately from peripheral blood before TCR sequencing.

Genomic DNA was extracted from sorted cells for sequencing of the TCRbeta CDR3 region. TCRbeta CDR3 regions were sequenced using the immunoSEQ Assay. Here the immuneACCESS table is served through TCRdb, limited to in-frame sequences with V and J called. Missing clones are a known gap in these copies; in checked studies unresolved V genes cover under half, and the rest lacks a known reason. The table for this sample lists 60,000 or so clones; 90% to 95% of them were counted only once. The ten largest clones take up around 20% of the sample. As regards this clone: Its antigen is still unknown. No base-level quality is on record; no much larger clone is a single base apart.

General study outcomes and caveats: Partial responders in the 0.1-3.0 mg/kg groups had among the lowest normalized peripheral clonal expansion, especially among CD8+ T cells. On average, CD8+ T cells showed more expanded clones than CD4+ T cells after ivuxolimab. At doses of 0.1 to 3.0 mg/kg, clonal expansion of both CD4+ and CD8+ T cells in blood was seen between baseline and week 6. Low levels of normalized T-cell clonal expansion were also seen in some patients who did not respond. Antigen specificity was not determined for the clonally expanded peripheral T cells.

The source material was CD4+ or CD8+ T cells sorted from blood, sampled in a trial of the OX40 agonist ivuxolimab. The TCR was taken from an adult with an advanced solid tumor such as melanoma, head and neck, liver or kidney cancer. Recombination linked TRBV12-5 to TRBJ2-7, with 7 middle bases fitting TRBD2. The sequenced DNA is TGTGCTAGTGGTTTGGGGGGTGAAGCGGGGCGATCCTACGAGCAGTACTTC. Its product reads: CASGLGGEAGRSYEQYF. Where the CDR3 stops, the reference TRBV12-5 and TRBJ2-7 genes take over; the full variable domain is DARVTQTPRHKVTEMGQEVTMRCQPILGHNTVFWYRQTMMQGLELLAYFRNRAPLDDSGMPKDRFSAEMPDATLATLKIQPSEPRDSAVYFCASGLGGEAGRSYEQYFGPGTRLTVT.